What follows describes a single T cell receptor (beta chain). Its target is not known. The source of the sample is a study of cytomegalovirus exposure and HLA in healthy donors. Points from the study as a whole: Reports described diagnosis of cytomegalovirus status by the classifier as highly specific and sensitive. Cytomegalovirus association was assigned to more than 150 TCR beta chains.

Clones were read by immunoSEQ multiplex PCR, and TCRdb kept only the in-frame ones, dropping some. The sample has 100,000 to 150,000 clones; about 96% are singletons. CDR1 is GTSNPN and CDR2 is SVGIG in the germline V gene (reference sequence). The CDR3 extends over 14 amino acids. V lost 3 bases to trimming and J lost 0 bases; unmatched junction nucleotides: 3. This chain uses TRBV30 with TRBJ1-1; 8 bases map to TRBD1. Input material: PBMCs. This clonotype originated in a man aged 18 to 30 in good health and CMV-seronegative. The CDR3 sequence is CAWRRQGMNTEAFF. The CDR3 DNA reads as TGTGCCTGGAGGAGACAGGGGATGAACACTGAAGCTTTCTTT.